Listed below are T cell receptor beta chains from one sample, sequenced in a study of follicular helper T cells after annual influenza vaccination. Repertoires were generated with immunoSEQ multiplex PCR, while TCRdb's copy carries only in-frame clones and drops some. The sample contains several thousand clones, roughly 82% of which appear only once. Source: CXCR5+ CD38- circulating T follicular helper cells from blood, taken on the day of influenza vaccination. These TCRs come from an adult who received the influenza vaccine. Each CDR3 is given with its conserved first and last residue.

J gene: TRBJ2-7; V gene: TRBV2; CDR3 length: 16; CDR3 protein: CASSGGTSGPSYEQYF
J gene: TRBJ1-2; V gene: TRBV28; CDR3 length: 16; CDR3 protein: CASSLWSSREGGGYTF
J gene: TRBJ1-1; V gene: TRBV7-2; CDR3 length: 12; CDR3 protein: CASSRDSTEAFF
J gene: TRBJ1-5; V gene: TRBV6-6; CDR3 length: 14; CDR3 protein: CASNSGQGGQPQHF
J gene: TRBJ1-5; V gene: TRBV19; CDR3 length: 15; CDR3 protein: CASSIDSYSLQPQHF
J gene: TRBJ1-2; V gene: TRBV30; CDR3 length: 13; CDR3 protein: CAWSVSGYYGYTF
J gene: TRBJ1-2; V gene: TRBV19; CDR3 length: 17; CDR3 protein: CASTTQRSAYTNYGYTF
J gene: TRBJ2-7; V gene: TRBV27; CDR3 length: 13; CDR3 protein: CASSTTGTHEQYF
J gene: TRBJ1-1; V gene: TRBV11-3; CDR3 length: 13; CDR3 protein: CASSLDRNTEAFF
J gene: TRBJ2-3; V gene: TRBV10-3; CDR3 length: 15; CDR3 protein: CAISPQAGGADTQYF
J gene: TRBJ1-2; V gene: TRBV18; CDR3 length: 15; CDR3 protein: CASSIDPTGREGYTF
J gene: TRBJ1-5; V gene: TRBV2; CDR3 length: 15; CDR3 protein: CASSYETGTLQPQHF
J gene: TRBJ1-1; V gene: TRBV2; CDR3 length: 12; CDR3 protein: CASRPTGPEAFF
J gene: TRBJ1-6; V gene: TRBV2; CDR3 length: 12; CDR3 protein: CAGTLDNSPLHF
J gene: TRBJ1-6; V gene: TRBV28; CDR3 length: 14; CDR3 protein: CASSSGVLGSPLHF
J gene: TRBJ1-5; V gene: TRBV7-8; CDR3 length: 14; CDR3 protein: CASSLLQNNQPQHF
J gene: TRBJ1-1; V gene: TRBV19; CDR3 length: 15; CDR3 protein: CASSTDRGQNTEAFF
J gene: TRBJ1-1; V gene: TRBV11-2; CDR3 length: 15; CDR3 protein: CASSSKQYLKTEAFF
J gene: TRBJ2-2; V gene: TRBV7-8; CDR3 length: 14; CDR3 protein: CASSLVTGTGELFF
J gene: TRBJ1-6; V gene: TRBV7-9; CDR3 length: 16; CDR3 protein: CASSLAQGARNSPLHF
J gene: TRBJ1-2; V gene: TRBV4-1; CDR3 length: 15; CDR3 protein: CASSQAPGQAYGYTF
J gene: TRBJ1-3; V gene: TRBV19; CDR3 length: 17; CDR3 protein: CASSIRQGMSSGNTIYF
J gene: TRBJ2-3; V gene: TRBV4-1; CDR3 length: 16; CDR3 protein: CASSQDAGPYGNTQYF
J gene: TRBJ2-1; V gene: TRBV27; CDR3 length: 14; CDR3 protein: CASSWGQGGGEQFF
J gene: TRBJ2-7; V gene: TRBV5-1; CDR3 length: 14; CDR3 protein: CASSLERSSYEQYF
J gene: TRBJ1-1; V gene: TRBV6-6; CDR3 length: 15; CDR3 protein: CASSRDKTGNTEAFF
J gene: TRBJ2-7; V gene: TRBV28; CDR3 length: 14; CDR3 protein: CASTERGSSYEQYF
J gene: TRBJ2-7; V gene: TRBV11-2; CDR3 length: 13; CDR3 protein: CASSDPGQDKQYF
J gene: TRBJ1-1; V gene: TRBV5-1; CDR3 length: 17; CDR3 protein: CASSYAGTPGGGTEAFF
J gene: TRBJ2-6; V gene: TRBV28; CDR3 length: 16; CDR3 protein: CASSVRQPSGANVLTF
J gene: TRBJ1-2; V gene: TRBV5-1; CDR3 length: 14; CDR3 protein: CASSWGGEGYGYTF
J gene: TRBJ2-3; V gene: TRBV25-1; CDR3 length: 14; CDR3 protein: CASSDTRVTDTQYF
J gene: TRBJ1-2; V gene: TRBV30; CDR3 length: 15; CDR3 protein: CAWSRIRGANYGYTF
J gene: TRBJ2-3; V gene: TRBV2; CDR3 length: 13; CDR3 protein: CASSPTVSDTQYF
J gene: TRBJ2-2; V gene: TRBV7-2; CDR3 length: 15; CDR3 protein: CASSSRTRNTGELFF
J gene: TRBJ1-4; V gene: TRBV4-3; CDR3 length: 15; CDR3 protein: CASSPSGASREKLFF
J gene: TRBJ1-1; V gene: TRBV15; CDR3 length: 13; CDR3 protein: CATSRDLNTEAFF
J gene: TRBJ1-1; V gene: TRBV10-2; CDR3 length: 15; CDR3 protein: CASTQSSTLNTEAFF
J gene: TRBJ2-7; V gene: TRBV10-3; CDR3 length: 16; CDR3 protein: CAISEESGTGGREQYF
J gene: TRBJ1-4; V gene: TRBV5-1; CDR3 length: 14; CDR3 protein: CASSLVRGDEKLFF
J gene: TRBJ1-4; V gene: TRBV30; CDR3 length: 15; CDR3 protein: CAWSPLGRGEEKLFF
J gene: TRBJ2-1; V gene: TRBV5-1; CDR3 length: 14; CDR3 protein: CASSLGTSYNEQFF